Included here is one T cell receptor (beta chain) sequence, with context. The germline V gene encodes CDR1 SNHLY and CDR2 FYNNEI. Trimming took off 4 bases at V and 11 bases at J, with 14 bases between the two ends. The CDR3 length is 13 residues. These data originate in a study of blood T cell repertoires in COVID-19. TCRdb keeps only in-frame clones here, not all; method: immunoSEQ multiplex PCR. The repertoire holds about 59,000 clones, 70% to 80% seen once, with approximately 12% in the top ten. The sequence was obtained from an older man with acute or convalescent COVID-19. The genes are TRBV2 and TRBJ1-4; D not certain. The sequenced sample consisted of peripheral blood. The CDR3 nucleotides are TGTGCCAGCAGTGTTTCTCCGGAGGAGAAACTGTTTTTT. Its translation: CASSVSPEEKLFF.